The T cell receptor (beta chain) described here comes from a study of blood T cell repertoires in COVID-19. Here immunoSEQ multiplex PCR was the method, and the copy in TCRdb shows in-frame clones only, minus some. The table has 300,000 or so clones, 89% seen once. Sequencing used peripheral blood. This clonotype was sampled from a man between 18 and 35 years old who had recovered from COVID-19.

Here the CDR3 DNA reads TGTGCCAGCAGCTTTGGGACAGACCCGTCGCAGTTCTTC. It encodes CASSFGTDPSQFF. V and J are TRBV7-2 and TRBJ2-1; 7 bases align to TRBD1. The CDR3 spans 13 residues. Unmatched junction bases numbered 8, after V lost 3 bases and J lost 12 bases. Per the germline V gene, CDR1 is SGHTA and CDR2 is FQGNSA.